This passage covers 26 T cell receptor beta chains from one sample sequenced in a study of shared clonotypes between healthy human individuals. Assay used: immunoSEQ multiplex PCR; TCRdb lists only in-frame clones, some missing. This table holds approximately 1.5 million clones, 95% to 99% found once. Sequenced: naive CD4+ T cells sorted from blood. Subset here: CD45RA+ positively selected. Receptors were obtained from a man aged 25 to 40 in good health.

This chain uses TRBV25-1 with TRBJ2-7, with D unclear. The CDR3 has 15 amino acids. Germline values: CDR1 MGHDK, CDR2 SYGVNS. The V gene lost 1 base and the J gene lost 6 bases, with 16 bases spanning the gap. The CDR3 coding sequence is TGTGCCAGCAGTGAATCTTTACCTGCGATGACCGAGCAGTACTTC. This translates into CASSESLPAMTEQYF.

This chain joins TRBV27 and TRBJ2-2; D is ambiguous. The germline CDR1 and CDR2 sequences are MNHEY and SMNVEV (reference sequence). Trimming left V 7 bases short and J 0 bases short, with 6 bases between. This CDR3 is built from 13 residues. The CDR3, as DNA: TGTGCCAGCAAGATAACGAACACCGGGGAGCTGTTTTTT. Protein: CASKITNTGELFF.

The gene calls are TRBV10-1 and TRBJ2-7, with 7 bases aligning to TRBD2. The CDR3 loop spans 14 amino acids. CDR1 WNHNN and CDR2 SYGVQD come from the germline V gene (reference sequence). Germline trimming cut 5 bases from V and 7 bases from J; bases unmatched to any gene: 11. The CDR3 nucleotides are TGCGCCAGCAGTCGGTCGCGGGAGCTTTATGAGCAGTACTTC. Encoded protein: CASSRSRELYEQYF.

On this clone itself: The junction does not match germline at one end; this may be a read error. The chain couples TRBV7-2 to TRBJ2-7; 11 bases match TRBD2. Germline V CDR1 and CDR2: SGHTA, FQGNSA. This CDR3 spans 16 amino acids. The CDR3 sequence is CASSLAGGPPSYEQYF. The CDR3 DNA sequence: TGTGCCAGCAGCCTAGCGGGAGGTCCCCCCTCCTACGAGCAGTACTTC.

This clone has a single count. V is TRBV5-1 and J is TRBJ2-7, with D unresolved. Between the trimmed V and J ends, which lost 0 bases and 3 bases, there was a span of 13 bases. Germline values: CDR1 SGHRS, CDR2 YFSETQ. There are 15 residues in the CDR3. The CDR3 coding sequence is TGCGCCAGCAGCTTGGCCGCAGACACCTACTACGAGCAGTACTTC. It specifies CASSLAADTYYEQYF.

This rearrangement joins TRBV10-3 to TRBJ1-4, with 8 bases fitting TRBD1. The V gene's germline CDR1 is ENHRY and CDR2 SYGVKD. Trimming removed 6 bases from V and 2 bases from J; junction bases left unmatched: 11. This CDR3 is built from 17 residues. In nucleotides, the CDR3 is TGTGCCATCAGCCTAGGACAGGGCGGGTTTACTAATGAAAAACTGTTTTTT. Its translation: CAISLGQGGFTNEKLFF.

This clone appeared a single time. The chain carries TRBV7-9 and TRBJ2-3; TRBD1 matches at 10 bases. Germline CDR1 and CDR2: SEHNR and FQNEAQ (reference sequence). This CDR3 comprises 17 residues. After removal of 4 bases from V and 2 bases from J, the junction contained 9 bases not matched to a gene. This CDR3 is CASSSARGTGATDTQYF. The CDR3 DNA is TGTGCCAGCAGCTCAGCTAGAGGGACAGGGGCCACAGATACGCAGTATTTT.

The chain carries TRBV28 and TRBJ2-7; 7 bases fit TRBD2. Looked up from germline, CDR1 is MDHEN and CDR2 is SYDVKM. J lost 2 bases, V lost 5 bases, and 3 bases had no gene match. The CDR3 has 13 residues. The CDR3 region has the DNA TGTGCCAGCAGTGATAGCGGGCCCTACGAGCAGTACTTC. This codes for CASSDSGPYEQYF. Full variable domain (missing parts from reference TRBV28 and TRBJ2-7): DVKVTQSSRYLVKRTGEKVFLECVQDMDHENMFWYRQDPGLGLRLIYFSYDVKMKEKGDIPEGYSVSREKKERFSLILESASTNQTSMYLCASSDSGPYEQYFGPGTRLTVT.

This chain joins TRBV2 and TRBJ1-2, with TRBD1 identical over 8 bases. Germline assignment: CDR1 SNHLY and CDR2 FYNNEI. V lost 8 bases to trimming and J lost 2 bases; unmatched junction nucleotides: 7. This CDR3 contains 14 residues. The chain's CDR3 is CASGIQGANYGYTF. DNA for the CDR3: TGTGCCAGCGGCATTCAGGGGGCCAACTATGGCTACACCTTC.

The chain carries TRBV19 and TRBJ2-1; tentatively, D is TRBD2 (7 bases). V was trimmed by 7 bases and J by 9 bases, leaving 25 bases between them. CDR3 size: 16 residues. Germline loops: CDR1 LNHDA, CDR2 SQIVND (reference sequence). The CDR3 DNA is TGTGCCAGTAACCCAAGGGGGGGAGCCACCGACTTTGAGCAGTTCTTC. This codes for CASNPRGGATDFEQFF.

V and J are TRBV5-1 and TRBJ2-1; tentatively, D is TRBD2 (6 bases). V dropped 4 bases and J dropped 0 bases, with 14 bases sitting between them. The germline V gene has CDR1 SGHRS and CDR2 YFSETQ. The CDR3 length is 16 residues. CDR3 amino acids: CASSAGLPSSYNEQFF. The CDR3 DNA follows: TGCGCCAGCAGCGCGGGACTCCCTAGCTCCTACAATGAGCAGTTCTTC.

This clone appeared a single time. The CDR3 DNA reads as TGTGCCAGCAGCTTGATAGCGGGAGTGGGAGAGACCCAGTACTTC. Protein: CASSLIAGVGETQYF. The chain employs TRBV7-3 and TRBJ2-5; TRBD2 agrees at 9 bases. The CDR3 is 15 residues long. From germline, CDR1 is SGHTA and CDR2 FQGTGA. With 3 bases clipped from V and 4 bases from J, the junction kept 6 bases outside the gene matches.

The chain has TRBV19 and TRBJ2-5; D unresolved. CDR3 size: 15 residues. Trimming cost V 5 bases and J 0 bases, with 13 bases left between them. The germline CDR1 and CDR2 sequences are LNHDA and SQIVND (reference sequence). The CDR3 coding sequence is TGTGCCAGTAGTTCTTATACTTGGTACCAAGAGACCCAGTACTTC. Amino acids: CASSSYTWYQETQYF.

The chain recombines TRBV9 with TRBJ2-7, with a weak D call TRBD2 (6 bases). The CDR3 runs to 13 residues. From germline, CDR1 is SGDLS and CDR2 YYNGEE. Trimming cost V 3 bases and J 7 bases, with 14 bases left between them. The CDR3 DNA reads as TGTGCCAGCAGCGCGACTAGTCTCGGGGAGCAGTACTTC. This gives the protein CASSATSLGEQYF.

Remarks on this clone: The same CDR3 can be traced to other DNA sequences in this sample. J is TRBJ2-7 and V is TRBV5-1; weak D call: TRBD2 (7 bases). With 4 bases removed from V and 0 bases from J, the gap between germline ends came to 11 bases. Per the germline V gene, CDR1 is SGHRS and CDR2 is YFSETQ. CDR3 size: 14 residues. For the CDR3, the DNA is TGCGCCAGCAGCAGGGAGGGGGTCTCCTACGAGCAGTACTTC. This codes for CASSREGVSYEQYF.

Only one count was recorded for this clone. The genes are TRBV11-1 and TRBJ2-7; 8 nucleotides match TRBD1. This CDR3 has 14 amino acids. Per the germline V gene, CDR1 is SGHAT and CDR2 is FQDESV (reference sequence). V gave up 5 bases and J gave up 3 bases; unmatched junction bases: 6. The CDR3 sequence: CASSPRTGSYEQYF. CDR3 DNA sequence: TGTGCCAGCAGCCCAAGGACAGGGAGCTACGAGCAGTACTTC.

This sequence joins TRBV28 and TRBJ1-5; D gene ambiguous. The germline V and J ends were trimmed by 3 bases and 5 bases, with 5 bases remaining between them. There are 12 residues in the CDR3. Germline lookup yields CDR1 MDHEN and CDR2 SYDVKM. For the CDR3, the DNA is TGTGCCAGCAGTTTTTACGATCAGCCCCAGCATTTT. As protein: CASSFYDQPQHF.

CDR3 nucleotides: TGTGCCAGTAGTAGCGGGCTAGCGGGAGTTTTTTACAATGAGCAGTTCTTC. Its protein product is CASSSGLAGVFYNEQFF. The chain recombines TRBV19 with TRBJ2-1; 10 positions match TRBD2. Germline V lookup: CDR1 LNHDA, CDR2 SQIVND (reference sequence). After removal of 4 bases from V and 4 bases from J, the junction contained 10 bases not matched to a gene. The CDR3 contains 17 residues.

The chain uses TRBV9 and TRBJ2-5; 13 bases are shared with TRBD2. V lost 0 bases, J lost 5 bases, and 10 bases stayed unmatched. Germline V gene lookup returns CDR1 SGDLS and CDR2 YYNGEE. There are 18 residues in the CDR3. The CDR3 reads CASSVGTSGRTSGETQYF. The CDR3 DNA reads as TGTGCCAGCAGCGTAGGGACTAGCGGGAGAACGAGCGGGGAGACCCAGTACTTC. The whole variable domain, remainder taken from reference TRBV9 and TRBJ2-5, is DSGVTQTPKHLITATGQRVTLRCSPRSGDLSVYWYQQSLDQGLQFLIQYYNGEERAKGNILERFSAQQFPDLHSELNLSSLELGDSALYFCASSVGTSGRTSGETQYFGPGTRLLVL.

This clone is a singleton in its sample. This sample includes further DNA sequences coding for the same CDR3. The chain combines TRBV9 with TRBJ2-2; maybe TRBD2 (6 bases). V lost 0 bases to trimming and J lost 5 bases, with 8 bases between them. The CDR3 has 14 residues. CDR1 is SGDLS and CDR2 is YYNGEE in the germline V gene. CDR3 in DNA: TGTGCCAGCAGCGTAGCGGGAGAAACCGGGGAGCTGTTTTTT. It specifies CASSVAGETGELFF.

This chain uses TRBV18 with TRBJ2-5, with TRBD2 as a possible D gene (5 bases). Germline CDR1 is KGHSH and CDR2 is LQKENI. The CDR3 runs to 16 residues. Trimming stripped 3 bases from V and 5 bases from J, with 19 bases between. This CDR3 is CASSPAGPNRVETQYF. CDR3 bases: TGTGCCAGCTCACCCGCGGGCCCAAATCGCGTGGAGACCCAGTACTTC.

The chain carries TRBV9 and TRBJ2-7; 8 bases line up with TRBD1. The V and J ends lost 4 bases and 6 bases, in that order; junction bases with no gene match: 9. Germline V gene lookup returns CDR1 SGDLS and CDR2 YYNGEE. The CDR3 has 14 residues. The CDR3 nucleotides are TGTGCCAGCAGCATAAGGGACAGGACTGGCGAGCAGTACTTC. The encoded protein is CASSIRDRTGEQYF.

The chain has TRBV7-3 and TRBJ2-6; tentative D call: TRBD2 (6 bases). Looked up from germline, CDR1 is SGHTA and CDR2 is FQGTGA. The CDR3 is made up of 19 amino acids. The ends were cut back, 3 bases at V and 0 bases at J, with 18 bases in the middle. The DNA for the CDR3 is TGTGCCAGCAGCTTTAGCGGAATAGGGCTCGGCTCTGGGGCCAACGTCCTGACTTTC. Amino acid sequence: CASSFSGIGLGSGANVLTF.

The CDR3 DNA reads as TGTGCCAGCAGCGTTCGACCACAGGAAGCCGGGGAGCTGTTTTTT. Translating it yields CASSVRPQEAGELFF. The chain joins TRBV9 to TRBJ2-2; TRBD1 is a possible D gene (5 bases). The CDR3 is 15 residues long. V gave up 2 bases and J gave up 6 bases, with 14 bases separating them. The germline V gene encodes CDR1 SGDLS and CDR2 YYNGEE.

The DNA for the CDR3 is TGTGCCAGCAGCGCCCCCACCCTTGGCACGGGCGGGTACACCATATATTTT. It is translated as CASSAPTLGTGGYTIYF. J is TRBJ1-3 and V is TRBV9; D uncertain. Germline V gives CDR1 SGDLS, CDR2 YYNGEE. The CDR3 is made up of 17 amino acids. Trimming left V 3 bases short and J 8 bases short, with 24 bases between. Full variable domain (missing parts from reference TRBV9 and TRBJ1-3): DSGVTQTPKHLITATGQRVTLRCSPRSGDLSVYWYQQSLDQGLQFLIQYYNGEERAKGNILERFSAQQFPDLHSELNLSSLELGDSALYFCASSAPTLGTGGYTIYFGEGSWLTVV.

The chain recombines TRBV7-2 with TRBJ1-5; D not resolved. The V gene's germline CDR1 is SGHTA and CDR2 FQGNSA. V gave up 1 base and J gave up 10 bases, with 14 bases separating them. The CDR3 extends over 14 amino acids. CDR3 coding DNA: TGTGCCAGCAGCTTAGTGGGAGTCCCCGGACCCCAGCATTTT. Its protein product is CASSLVGVPGPQHF.